The subject of this entry is one T cell receptor (beta chain). Its antigen is still unknown. The record has no base qualities; no much larger clone is one base away. Sequences SGHRS (CDR1) and YFSETQ (CDR2) are obtained from the germline V gene. The germline V and J ends show losses of 7 bases and 2 bases respectively, and no gene match explains 7 bases of the junction. The CDR3 runs 15 residues from the cysteine to the phenylalanine. Here the CDR3 DNA is all that survives: 45 bases in frame from base 1. This sample was included in a study of OX40 agonist ivuxolimab in advanced cancers. Describing the broader study: Ivuxolimab was a fully human IgG2 agonistic monoclonal antibody targeting the costimulatory receptor OX40 (CD134). Intravenous ivuxolimab was administered to patients every 2 weeks at six dose levels: 0.01, 0.1, 0.3, 1.5, 3 and 10 mg/kg. Of the approximately 50 dose-escalation patients, hepatocellular carcinoma was present in around 20, melanoma in around 15, renal cell carcinoma in 9 and head and neck cancer in 9. In the dose-escalation cohort, 70% to 85% of patients were male, and the mean age was 60 years with a range of roughly 20 to 79. Prior anti-PD-1, anti-PD-L1 or anti-CTLA-4 therapy was permitted, and checkpoint inhibitors had been received by roughly 42% of dose-escalation patients. Three dose-escalation patients achieved partial responses, one with hepatocellular carcinoma and two with cutaneous melanoma. Peripheral TCRbeta sequencing was intended to test whether TCR sequence diversity was altered and clonal T-cell expansion was caused by ivuxolimab. The paper reports the monotherapy dose-escalation portion (N of about 47 patients) of the phase I ivuxolimab trial. The investigation overall reported the following: In the 0.1-3.0 mg/kg groups, partial responders were among the patients with the lowest normalized peripheral clonal expansion, particularly in CD8+ T cells. Low levels of normalized T-cell clonal expansion were also seen in some nonresponding patients. At doses from 0.1 to 3.0 mg/kg, clonal expansion was seen in both CD4+ and CD8+ blood T cells between baseline and week 6. After ivuxolimab, expanded clones were on average more numerous among CD8+ T cells than among CD4+ T cells. The antigen specificity of the clonally expanded peripheral T cells was not determined.

Genomic DNA was extracted from sorted cells for sequencing of the TCRbeta CDR3 region. The immunoSEQ Assay was used to sequence the TCRbeta CDR3 regions. Held by TCRdb, this immuneACCESS table contains in-frame sequences only and omits some clones. Under half of the omission traces to an unresolved V gene where checked; the cause of the rest is unknown. The sample profile shows about 35,000 clones; less than 90% of them were found once. Clones ranked in the top ten supply about 2% of the sample. The trial excluded patients who had a history of autoimmune disease or who were on systemic immunosuppression. Peripheral blood for TCR sequencing was collected from all dose cohorts at baseline, on cycle 4 day 1, and on cycle 7 day 1. Samples came from an open-label, multicenter, first-in-human phase I dose-escalation trial of ivuxolimab. Adults with locally advanced or metastatic head and neck squamous cell, hepatocellular, melanoma or renal cell carcinoma were enrolled in the trial. Before TCR sequencing, CD4+ and CD8+ T cells were separately sorted from peripheral blood.

This specimen consisted of CD4+ or CD8+ T cells sorted from blood, obtained in a trial of the OX40 agonist ivuxolimab. The chain couples TRBV5-1 to TRBJ2-7, with 12 bases in between that match TRBD2. The origin of this receptor is an adult with an advanced solid tumor such as melanoma, head and neck, liver or kidney cancer. The DNA reads as follows: TGCGCCAGCTCACACGGACTAGCGGGAACCTACGAGCAGTACTTC. It translates to CASSHGLAGTYEQYF.